The 18 T cell receptor beta chains in this list originate from one sample, sequenced in a study of graft-versus-host responses after intestinal transplantation (dated by TCRdb to the early 2020s). The sample's time point label, in plain terms: cells obtained before transplantation from donor or recipient. These receptors have no identified antigens. Preparation of the library involved the immunoSEQ multiplex PCR assay. TCRdb provides this immuneACCESS table in a form limited to in-frame rearrangements. Some clones are lacking; in checked studies, under half of them reflect an unresolved V gene, and why the rest are absent is not known. Here the sample has tens of thousands of clones; about 95% occur a single time. Around 0.2% of the sample belongs to the ten largest clones. The input for sequencing was unstimulated CD8+ T cells sorted from spleen or lymph node cells, taken before transplant. The source is a human donor who was the organ donor for an intestinal transplant.

DNA of the CDR3: TGCGCCAGCAGCCAAGATTTGACAGATACGCAGTATTTT. Translation gives CASSQDLTDTQYF. The chain is built from TRBV4-1 and TRBJ2-3; D uncertain. There are 13 residues in the CDR3. Trimming cost V 0 bases and J 3 bases, with 4 bases left between them. Per the germline V gene, CDR1 is MGHRA and CDR2 is YSYEKL.

The DNA of the CDR3 is TGTGCCTGGAGTGGGGTGAACACTGAAGCTTTCTTT. Translation: CAWSGVNTEAFF. The chain links TRBV30 to TRBJ1-1; unclear D gene. With 1 base removed from V and 0 bases from J, the gap between germline ends came to 3 bases. From germline, CDR1 is GTSNPN and CDR2 SVGIG (reference sequence). This CDR3 spans 12 amino acids.

The chain uses TRBV4-3 and TRBJ2-3, with D perhaps matching TRBD2 (7 bases). The CDR3 covers 15 residues. Looked up from germline, CDR1 is LGHNA and CDR2 is YSLEER. The V and J ends lost 4 bases and 5 bases respectively, with 16 bases between them. The CDR3 sequence: CASSLLEGGRDTQYF. As DNA, the CDR3 is TGCGCCAGCAGCCTTCTGGAGGGGGGGCGAGATACGCAGTATTTT.

This rearrangement joins TRBV5-4 to TRBJ1-2; no definite D call. V was trimmed by 4 bases and J by 5 bases, leaving 24 bases between them. This CDR3 contains 17 residues. CDR1 is SGHNT, CDR2 YYREEE, per germline (reference sequence). The CDR3 spells CASSMLSDHRRLYGYTF. CDR3 DNA sequence: TGTGCCAGCAGCATGCTCTCTGATCATCGAAGATTGTATGGCTACACCTTC.

This rearrangement joins TRBV27 to TRBJ2-7; no reliable D call. Germline CDR1 and CDR2: MNHEY and SMNVEV (reference sequence). This CDR3 contains 13 residues. With 5 bases removed from V and 0 bases from J, the gap between germline ends came to 8 bases. The chain's CDR3 is CASSLRTSYEQYF. CDR3 nucleotides: TGTGCCAGCAGTCTTCGGACCTCCTACGAGCAGTACTTC.

This chain links TRBV5-1 with TRBJ2-7; D ambiguous. V was cut by 1 base and J by 2 bases, with 10 bases left in between. CDR1 is SGHRS and CDR2 is YFSETQ in the germline V gene. The length of the CDR3 is 14 residues. The CDR3: CASSLYTDAYEQYF. The CDR3 nucleotides read TGCGCCAGCAGCTTGTACACGGACGCCTACGAGCAGTACTTC.

The chain is built from TRBV7-8 and TRBJ2-5, with D possibly being TRBD2 (7 bases). This CDR3 comprises 14 residues. Germline CDR1 SGHVS, CDR2 FQNEAQ. The V gene lost 6 bases and the J gene lost 13 bases, with 24 bases spanning the gap. The CDR3 DNA follows: TGTGCCAGCAGTCTAGGGGGGGCCCAAGAGAATGGGTACTTC. This translates into CASSLGGAQENGYF.

The chain combines TRBV6-1 with TRBJ2-2; no definite D call. Between the trimmed V and J ends, which lost 7 bases and 7 bases, there was a span of 16 bases. The CDR3 totals 14 residues. Germline V gives CDR1 MNHNS, CDR2 SASEGT. The CDR3 sequence: CASMRTPGDGELFF. DNA for the CDR3: TGTGCCAGCATGAGGACCCCGGGCGACGGGGAGCTGTTTTTT.

The V and J genes are TRBV5-8 and TRBJ1-3; no clear D gene. Trimming pared 3 bases from V and 0 bases from J, leaving 10 bases between. The CDR3 contains 15 residues. Germline V CDR1 and CDR2: SGHTS, YDEGEE. CDR3 nucleotides: TGTGCCAGCAGCTCGACGATTAGCTCTGGAAACACCATATATTTT. Translating gives CASSSTISSGNTIYF.

The chain employs TRBV9 and TRBJ1-1, with a weak D call TRBD1 (5 bases). CDR1 and CDR2 (germline): SGDLS, YYNGEE. The CDR3 length is 13 residues. Trimming cost V 0 bases and J 10 bases, with 13 bases left between them. This CDR3 is CASSVGGRGRAFF. In nucleotides, the CDR3 is TGTGCCAGCAGCGTAGGAGGACGGGGACGAGCTTTCTTT.

J is TRBJ2-7 and V is TRBV4-3; no reliable D call. There are 13 residues in the CDR3. The germline V gene has CDR1 LGHNA and CDR2 YSLEER. V was shortened by 0 bases and J by 1 base, with 4 bases between the two germline ends. Here the CDR3 reads CASSQDVSYEQYF. As DNA, the CDR3 is TGCGCCAGCAGCCAAGATGTGTCCTACGAGCAGTACTTC.

The rearrangement links TRBV6-5 to TRBJ2-7; no clear D. The CDR3 has 14 amino acids. CDR1 MNHEY and CDR2 SVGAGI come from the germline V gene. The germline V and J ends were trimmed by 6 bases and 0 bases, with 12 bases remaining between them. This CDR3 reads CASSHSLDSYEQYF. The DNA of the CDR3 is TGTGCCAGCAGCCACTCACTGGACTCCTACGAGCAGTACTTC.

The V gene is TRBV11-3, the J gene TRBJ2-7, with D perhaps assigned TRBD1 or TRBD2 (6 bases each). Trimming removed 6 bases from V and 5 bases from J, with 11 bases in between. The CDR3 is made up of 12 amino acids. The V gene's germline CDR1 is SGHNT and CDR2 YENEEA. The CDR3 bases are TGTGCCAGCAGTCTCGGGGGCCACGAGCAGTACTTC. It yields the protein CASSLGGHEQYF.

The chain uses TRBV27 and TRBJ2-7, with D perhaps TRBD1 (6 bases). Germline V gene data show CDR1 as MNHEY and CDR2 as SMNVEV (reference sequence). The CDR3 contains 14 residues. The V end lost 5 bases, the J end lost 0 bases, and 11 bases lay between the germline ends. CDR3 coding DNA: TGTGCCAGCAGTCCCGGGGACAACTCCTACGAGCAGTACTTC. Translated, it gives CASSPGDNSYEQYF.

The rearrangement uses TRBV7-9 and TRBJ1-2, with 8 nucleotides matching TRBD1. This CDR3 is built from 14 residues. Germline values: CDR1 SEHNR, CDR2 FQNEAQ (reference sequence). J gave up 8 bases and V 1 base, and 6 bases lay outside the gene matches. CDR3 nucleotides: TGTGCCAGCAGCTTAGATAGGACAGGGCTCGGCTACACCTTC. Its translation is CASSLDRTGLGYTF.

V gene TRBV7-9 combines with J gene TRBJ1-6; 7 bases align to TRBD1. Germline trimming cut 0 bases from V and 7 bases from J; bases unmatched to any gene: 3. This CDR3 is 15 amino acids long. Germline V gene data show CDR1 as SEHNR and CDR2 as FQNEAQ (reference sequence). CDR3 region: CASSLAGQTNSPLHF. The CDR3 DNA is TGTGCCAGCAGCTTAGCGGGACAGACAAATTCACCCCTCCACTTT.

V usage is TRBV7-9 and J usage is TRBJ2-1; 9 bases fit TRBD2. CDR1 and CDR2 from the germline V gene are SEHNR and FQNEAQ (reference sequence). The CDR3 runs to 16 residues. The trim removed 5 bases at V and 4 bases at J, leaving 9 bases unmatched. The CDR3 DNA sequence: TGTGCCAGCAGCCCCCCTAGCGGGGAAAGGTACAATGAGCAGTTCTTC. Translating it yields CASSPPSGERYNEQFF.

The chain is built from TRBV9 and TRBJ1-1; tentatively, D is TRBD1 (5 bases). The germline CDR1 and CDR2 sequences are SGDLS and YYNGEE. V dropped 0 bases and J dropped 4 bases, with 7 bases sitting between them. The CDR3 has 13 residues. CDR3 DNA sequence: TGTGCCAGCAGCGTAGACGGGGGCACTGAAGCTTTCTTT. This gives the protein CASSVDGGTEAFF. Full variable domain (outside the CDR3, taken from reference TRBV9 and TRBJ1-1): DSGVTQTPKHLITATGQRVTLRCSPRSGDLSVYWYQQSLDQGLQFLIQYYNGEERAKGNILERFSAQQFPDLHSELNLSSLELGDSALYFCASSVDGGTEAFFGQGTRLTVV.